The 26 T cell receptor beta chains below come from one sample, sequenced in a study of blood T cell repertoires in COVID-19. Here immunoSEQ multiplex PCR was the method, and the copy in TCRdb shows in-frame clones only, minus some. The sample consists of 250,000 or so clones, approximately 80% of them appearing once. The sequenced sample was peripheral blood. These receptors were obtained from a man aged 30 to 39 who had recovered from COVID-19.

The chain is built from TRBV6-6 and TRBJ1-4; 7 bases agree with TRBD1. This CDR3 spans 13 amino acids. Germline loops: CDR1 MNHNY, CDR2 SVGAGI (reference sequence). V shed 8 bases and J 7 bases; nucleotides not matched to a gene: 7. This CDR3 is CASSQGVFEKLFF. CDR3 nucleotide sequence: TGTGCCAGCTCTCAGGGGGTTTTTGAAAAACTGTTTTTT.

The chain employs TRBV11-2 and TRBJ2-2, with D maybe TRBD1 (6 bases). This CDR3 spans 18 amino acids. V was cut by 6 bases and J by 6 bases, with 26 bases left in between. Germline CDR1 and CDR2: SGHAT and FQNNGV. CDR3 DNA: TGTGCCAGCAGGTACCGGGACACCTCCCCTGCTCCCGCCGGGGAGCTGTTTTTT. This translates into CASRYRDTSPAPAGELFF. Full variable domain (rest looked up from reference TRBV11-2 and TRBJ2-2): EAGVAQSPRYKIIEKRQSVAFWCNPISGHATLYWYQQILGQGPKLLIQFQNNGVVDDSQLPKDRFSAERLKGVDSTLKIQPAKLEDSAVYLCASRYRDTSPAPAGELFFGEGSRLTVL.

The genes are TRBV6-5 and TRBJ2-3; D is perhaps TRBD2 (5 bases). The CDR3 covers 13 residues. Deletions cut 4 bases from V and 5 bases from J, with 10 bases between. Germline CDR1 and CDR2: MNHEY and SVGAGI. The CDR3 loop reads CASSSGGGDTQYF. CDR3 bases: TGTGCCAGCAGTTCCGGAGGTGGAGATACGCAGTATTTT.

V usage is TRBV28 and J usage is TRBJ1-4, with 9 bases lining up with TRBD1. J lost 3 bases, V lost 6 bases, and 8 bases had no gene match. Germline V gene lookup returns CDR1 MDHEN and CDR2 SYDVKM. The CDR3 runs to 16 residues. The CDR3 DNA reads TGTGCCAGCAGGCCCGGGACAGGGAGATCTAATGAAAAACTGTTTTTT. Translation: CASRPGTGRSNEKLFF.

The chain carries TRBV5-1 and TRBJ2-5, with 8 bases matching TRBD2. Per germline, CDR1 SGHRS and CDR2 YFSETQ. The V segment lost 4 bases and the J segment 5 bases; nucleotides outside the gene matches: 7. CDR3 length equals 14 residues. In nucleotides, the CDR3 is TGCGCCAGCAGCCCCGGGGGGGGCGACGAGACCCAGTACTTC. Amino acid sequence: CASSPGGGDETQYF.

This chain connects TRBV4-2 to TRBJ2-1; TRBD2 might be the D (5 bases). Germline V gene lookup returns CDR1 LGHNA and CDR2 YNFKEQ. Trimming stripped 0 bases from V and 4 bases from J, with 13 bases between. CDR3 length: 16 amino acids. CDR3 loop: CASSQDVASLYNEQFF. In DNA form, the CDR3 reads TGTGCCAGCAGCCAAGATGTAGCTAGCCTTTACAATGAGCAGTTCTTC.

This clone came up many times. This rearrangement joins TRBV6-4 to TRBJ2-1; 13 nucleotides line up with TRBD2. The CDR3 has 15 residues. CDR1 MRHNA and CDR2 SNTAGT come from the germline V gene. The V and J ends lost 4 bases and 6 bases, in that order; junction bases with no gene match: 3. In DNA form, the CDR3 reads TGTGCCAGCAGTGCCACTAGCGGGGGGGCCAATGAGCAGTTCTTC. It yields the protein CASSATSGGANEQFF.

The chain combines TRBV14 with TRBJ1-3, with D maybe TRBD1 (6 bases). Between the trimmed V and J ends, which lost 4 bases and 0 bases, there was a span of 7 bases. Germline CDR1 is SGHDN and CDR2 is FVKESK. The CDR3 runs to 14 residues. The CDR3 nucleotides read TGTGCCAGCAGCCCGGGACACTCTGGAAACACCATATATTTT. Its protein is CASSPGHSGNTIYF. Variable domain in full (rest from reference TRBV14 and TRBJ1-3): EAGVTQFPSHSVIEKGQTVTLRCDPISGHDNLYWYRRVMGKEIKFLLHFVKESKQDESGMPNNRFLAERTGGTYSTLKVQPAELEDSGVYFCASSPGHSGNTIYFGEGSWLTVV.

This clone occurred once. The gene calls are TRBV7-9 and TRBJ2-5, with a tentative D call TRBD1 (6 bases). CDR3 length: 17 amino acids. Germline-derived CDR1 and CDR2 are SEHNR and FQNEAQ (reference sequence). Trimming took 5 bases from V and 3 from J, leaving 22 bases between them. The CDR3 DNA is TGTGCCAGCAGCCGCCCCCCCAGACCGACAGGAGAAGAGACCCAGTACTTC. Protein sequence: CASSRPPRPTGEETQYF.

The chain joins TRBV5-5 to TRBJ2-7; a weak D match, TRBD2 (7 bases). Germline V lookup: CDR1 SGHKS, CDR2 YYEKEE (reference sequence). The CDR3 totals 18 residues. Trimming left V 2 bases short and J 9 bases short, with 30 bases between. CDR3 protein: CASSLTGGGGSFNVGQYV. Here the CDR3 DNA reads TGTGCCAGCAGCTTAACGGGTGGCGGGGGCTCTTTTAATGTCGGGCAGTACGTC.

The chain recombines TRBV9 with TRBJ1-1; maybe TRBD1 (6 bases). The CDR3 length is 14 residues. The V gene lost 3 bases and the J gene lost 6 bases, with 15 bases spanning the gap. Germline-derived CDR1 and CDR2 are SGDLS and YYNGEE. CDR3 in amino acids: CASSANHRDPEAFF. In DNA form, the CDR3 reads TGTGCCAGCAGCGCCAACCACAGGGACCCTGAAGCTTTCTTT.

V and J are TRBV7-2 and TRBJ2-7, with D maybe TRBD1 (6 bases). The CDR3 is 14 residues long. Germline CDR1 SGHTA, CDR2 FQGNSA. Deletions cut 8 bases from V and 2 bases from J, with 16 bases between. The CDR3 bases are TGTGCCAGCCGAGTTGACAGGACGGCCTACGAGCAGTACGTC. Residues: CASRVDRTAYEQYV.

This chain joins TRBV6-5 and TRBJ2-1; D not resolved. Germline V gene lookup returns CDR1 MNHEY and CDR2 SVGAGI. V lost 3 bases to trimming and J lost 8 bases, with 8 bases between them. The CDR3 extends over 12 amino acids. The CDR3 region is CASSYGRDEQFF. In DNA form, the CDR3 reads TGTGCCAGCAGTTATGGGCGCGATGAGCAGTTCTTC.

This chain links TRBV5-6 with TRBJ1-1; the match to TRBD1 covers 9 bases. The germline V gene has CDR1 SGHDT and CDR2 YYEEEE. The V gene end was trimmed by 6 bases and the J gene end by 7 bases; junction bases not matched to a gene: 16. The CDR3 extends over 16 amino acids. DNA for the CDR3: TGTGCCAGCACCGGACAGGGGTCAGGACTTCAAGATGAAGCTTTCTTT. Residues: CASTGQGSGLQDEAFF.

This chain joins TRBV28 and TRBJ2-3, with D tentatively TRBD1 (5 bases). The CDR3 has 14 amino acids. Germline assignment: CDR1 MDHEN and CDR2 SYDVKM. The V gene lost 4 bases and the J gene lost 10 bases, with 18 bases spanning the gap. The CDR3 DNA reads as TGTGCCAGCAGTTCACGACAGTCCCCGGCCCCGCAGTATTTT. It translates to CASSSRQSPAPQYF.

The J gene is TRBJ1-2, the V gene TRBV3-1 (or the pseudogene TRBV3-2), with 8 nucleotides matching TRBD1. CDR1 and CDR2 from the germline V gene are LGHDT and YNNKEL (reference sequence). The CDR3 sequence is 16 residues long. V was pared by 4 bases and J by 2 bases, with 9 bases of the junction left unmatched. The CDR3 DNA follows: TGTGCCAGCAGCCTCCGGACAGGGTTAGTCAACTATGGCTACACCTTC. This gives the protein CASSLRTGLVNYGYTF.

The V call is TRBV4-1, the J call TRBJ2-1; 8 nucleotides line up with TRBD1. The germline CDR1 and CDR2 sequences are MGHRA and YSYEKL. The CDR3 extends over 15 amino acids. J was trimmed by 9 bases and V by 3 bases; bases with no gene match: 10. The CDR3 protein is CASSQTGTGLSEQFF. CDR3 nucleotide sequence: TGCGCCAGCAGCCAGACCGGGACAGGCCTATCTGAGCAGTTCTTC.

This chain uses TRBV5-4 with TRBJ1-2; possibly TRBD1 for D (6 bases). Germline-derived CDR1 and CDR2 are SGHNT and YYREEE (reference sequence). This CDR3 comprises 16 residues. The V and J ends lost 3 bases and 1 base respectively, with 16 bases between them. The CDR3 loop reads CASSSQRTDLNYGYTF. The CDR3 DNA sequence: TGTGCCAGCAGCTCACAAAGGACAGACCTTAACTATGGCTACACCTTC. Filled out from reference TRBV5-4 and TRBJ1-2, the complete variable domain reads ETGVTQSPTHLIKTRGQQVTLRCSSQSGHNTVSWYQQALGQGPQFIFQYYREEENGRGNFPPRFSGLQFPNYSSELNVNALELDDSALYLCASSSQRTDLNYGYTFGSGTRLTVV.

The genes are TRBV28 and TRBJ2-1; 7 bases are a match to TRBD1. There are 15 residues in the CDR3. The junction had 10 bases not matched to a gene; V was cut back by 5 bases and J by 6 bases. The V gene's germline CDR1 is MDHEN and CDR2 SYDVKM. This chain's CDR3 is CASSRPGRDSNEQFF. Here the CDR3 DNA reads TGTGCCAGCAGTCGTCCTGGCAGGGACAGCAATGAGCAGTTCTTC.

This chain uses TRBV28 with TRBJ2-2; a weak D match, TRBD1 (5 bases). V was pared by 8 bases and J by 6 bases, with 13 bases between. This CDR3 spans 13 amino acids. Germline CDR1 and CDR2: MDHEN and SYDVKM. The DNA of the CDR3 is TGTGCCAGCGATCCAAGGGGTGCCGGGGAGCTGTTTTTT. Translation gives CASDPRGAGELFF.

This sequence joins TRBV13 and TRBJ1-1, with D perhaps TRBD1 (5 bases). With 4 bases removed from V and 5 bases from J, the gap between germline ends came to 14 bases. The CDR3 length is 14 residues. Looked up from germline, CDR1 is PRHDT and CDR2 is FYEKMQ (reference sequence). CDR3 loop: CASSYVPGQTEAFF. The CDR3 DNA is TGTGCCAGCAGCTACGTACCAGGGCAGACTGAAGCTTTCTTT. Full variable domain (outside the CDR3, taken from reference TRBV13 and TRBJ1-1): AAGVIQSPRHLIKEKRETATLKCYPIPRHDTVYWYQQGPGQDPQFLISFYEKMQSDKGSIPDRFSAQQFSDYHSELNMSSLELGDSALYFCASSYVPGQTEAFFGQGTRLTVV.

A few counts support this clone. The genes are TRBV13 and TRBJ2-3, with D maybe TRBD2 (6 bases). Germline V lookup: CDR1 PRHDT, CDR2 FYEKMQ (reference sequence). This CDR3 has 14 residues. The V gene lost 5 bases and the J gene lost 3 bases, with 12 bases spanning the gap. In DNA form, the CDR3 reads TGTGCCAGCAGCATATTAGCGGCGACAGATACGCAGTATTTT. Translating it yields CASSILAATDTQYF. Full variable domain (outside the CDR3, taken from reference TRBV13 and TRBJ2-3): AAGVIQSPRHLIKEKRETATLKCYPIPRHDTVYWYQQGPGQDPQFLISFYEKMQSDKGSIPDRFSAQQFSDYHSELNMSSLELGDSALYFCASSILAATDTQYFGPGTRLTVL.

The chain joins TRBV5-8 to TRBJ2-4; TRBD1 aligns across 9 bases. The CDR3 extends over 15 amino acids. In germline, CDR1 is SGHTS, CDR2 YDEGEE. V lost 2 bases and J lost 11; bases outside the gene matches: 11. DNA for the CDR3: TGTGCCAGCAGCTTCCGGGACAGGGTTTTCCCCTTTCAGTACTTC. Amino acids: CASSFRDRVFPFQYF. Complete variable domain (other parts from reference TRBV5-8 and TRBJ2-4): EAGVTQSPTHLIKTRGQQATLRCSPISGHTSVYWYQQALGLGLQFLLWYDEGEERNRGNFPPRFSGRQFPNYSSELNVNALELEDSALYLCASSFRDRVFPFQYFGAGTRLSVL.

This chain joins TRBV7-2 and TRBJ1-2, with D uncertain. Trimming took off 5 bases at V and 4 bases at J, with 11 bases between the two ends. Looked up from germline, CDR1 is SGHTA and CDR2 is FQGNSA. There are 13 residues in the CDR3. The CDR3 DNA follows: TGTGCCAGCAGCGCCCCCAGTACCTATGGCTACACCTTC. Translating it yields CASSAPSTYGYTF.

This clone was counted a single time. The gene calls are TRBV28 and TRBJ2-7; D might be TRBD1 (6 bases). The CDR3 totals 14 residues. The V and J ends lost 5 bases and 3 bases respectively, with 14 bases between them. Germline V lookup: CDR1 MDHEN, CDR2 SYDVKM. CDR3 DNA: TGTGCCAGCAGTACCCGACAGGTTCTCTACGAGCAGTACGTC. Protein: CASSTRQVLYEQYV.

This clone appeared once. This sequence may be a read error, since a much larger clone differs from it by one base. This chain connects TRBV7-2 to TRBJ1-5, with a tentative D call TRBD1 (5 bases). The germline V gene has CDR1 SGHTA and CDR2 FQGNSA. The CDR3 is 15 residues long. The DNA for the CDR3 is TGTGCCAGCAACTTAGTATGGGGCCACGCGGAGCCCCAGCATTTT. As protein: CASNLVWGHAEPQHF.